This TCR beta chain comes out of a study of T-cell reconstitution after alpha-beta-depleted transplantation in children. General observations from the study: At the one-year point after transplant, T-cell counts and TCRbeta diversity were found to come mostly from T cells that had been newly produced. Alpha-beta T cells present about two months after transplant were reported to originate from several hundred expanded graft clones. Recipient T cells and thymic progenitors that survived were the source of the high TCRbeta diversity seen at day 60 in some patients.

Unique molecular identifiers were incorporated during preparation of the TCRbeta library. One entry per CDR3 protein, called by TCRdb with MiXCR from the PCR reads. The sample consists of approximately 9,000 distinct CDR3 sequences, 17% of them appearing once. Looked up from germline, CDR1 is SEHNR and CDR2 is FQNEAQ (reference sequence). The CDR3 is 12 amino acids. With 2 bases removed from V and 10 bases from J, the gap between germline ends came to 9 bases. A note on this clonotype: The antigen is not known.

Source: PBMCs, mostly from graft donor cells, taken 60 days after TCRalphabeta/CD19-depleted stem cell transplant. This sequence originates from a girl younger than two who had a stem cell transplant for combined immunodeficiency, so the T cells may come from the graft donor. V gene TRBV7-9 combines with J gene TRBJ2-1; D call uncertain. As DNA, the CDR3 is TGTGCCAGCAGCTTACCTCGAGGCGAGCAGTTCTTC. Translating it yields CASSLPRGEQFF.